This record covers a single T cell receptor (beta chain). As the sequencing template, cDNA was produced by extracting RNA and reverse transcribing it. Assay: immunoSEQ multiplex PCR; the TCRdb copy retains only in-frame clones and omits some. There are some 240,000 clones in the sample; 50% to 70% occur only once, and 1.5% to 2% lies in the top ten. From germline, CDR1 is SGHRS and CDR2 YFSETQ. The CDR3 loop spans 13 amino acids. V was shortened by 0 bases and J by 0 bases, with 3 bases between the two germline ends. This specimen comes from a study of CD8+ T cells in alopecia areata. Treatment described: oral pan-JAK inhibitor, 5-10 mg twice daily.

The chain combines TRBV5-1 with TRBJ1-1, with D uncertain. The receptor was isolated from a human donor with alopecia areata. Sequences were derived from CD4+ T cells sorted from blood, sampled at week 4, from a patient treated with tofacitinib. CDR3 sequence: CASSLAVNTEAFF. Written as DNA, the CDR3 is TGCGCCAGCAGCTTGGCCGTGAACACTGAAGCTTTCTTT.